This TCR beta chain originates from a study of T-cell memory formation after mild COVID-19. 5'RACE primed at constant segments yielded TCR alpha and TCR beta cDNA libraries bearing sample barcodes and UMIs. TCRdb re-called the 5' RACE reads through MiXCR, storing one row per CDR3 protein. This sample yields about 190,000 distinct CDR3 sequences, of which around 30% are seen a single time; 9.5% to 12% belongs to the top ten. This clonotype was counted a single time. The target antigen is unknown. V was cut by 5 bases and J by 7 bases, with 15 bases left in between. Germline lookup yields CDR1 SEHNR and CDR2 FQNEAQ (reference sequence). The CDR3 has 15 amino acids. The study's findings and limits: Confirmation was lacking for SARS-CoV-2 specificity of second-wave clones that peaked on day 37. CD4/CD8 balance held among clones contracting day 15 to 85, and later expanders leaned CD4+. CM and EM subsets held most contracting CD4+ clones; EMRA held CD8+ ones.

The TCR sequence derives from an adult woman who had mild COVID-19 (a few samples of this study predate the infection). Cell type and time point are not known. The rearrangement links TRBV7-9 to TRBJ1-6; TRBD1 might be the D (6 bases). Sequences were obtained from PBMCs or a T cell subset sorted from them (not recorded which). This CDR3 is CASSLGGARNSPLHF. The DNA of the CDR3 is TGTGCCAGCAGCCTCGGGGGGGCGCGAAATTCACCCCTCCACTTT.